This TCR beta chain stems from a study of cytomegalovirus exposure and HLA in healthy donors. Comments on this clone: Its antigen is undetermined.

From germline, CDR1 is SGHKS and CDR2 YYEKEE (reference sequence). V was pared by 4 bases and J by 5 bases, with 13 bases between. The CDR3 is 14 residues long. General observations from the study: When a later analysis compared HLA-associated TCR beta chains with equally common others, the HLA-associated chains turned out to be more clonally expanded and to have lower generation probabilities. Sequencing likely caused a cluster of highly shared sequence variants. Associated with cytomegalovirus, according to the listing, were fewer than 200 TCR beta chains. Being productive about 87% or about 30% of the time was typical of most TCR beta V segments in an earlier analysis.

The PCR contained 60 Vbeta and 13 Jbeta primers. The protocol was immunoSEQ multiplex PCR, while the TCRdb copy is restricted to in-frame clones and leaves out a portion. The data show about 220,000 clones, roughly 82% seen once. The sample comprised PBMCs. The TCR originated in a woman in her thirties or forties in good health and CMV-seropositive. The chain recombines TRBV5-5 with TRBJ1-3; D is possibly TRBD1 (6 bases). CDR3 protein: CASSPGQFRNTIYF. CDR3 nucleotide sequence: TGTGCCAGCAGCCCCGGACAGTTTAGAAACACCATATATTTT.